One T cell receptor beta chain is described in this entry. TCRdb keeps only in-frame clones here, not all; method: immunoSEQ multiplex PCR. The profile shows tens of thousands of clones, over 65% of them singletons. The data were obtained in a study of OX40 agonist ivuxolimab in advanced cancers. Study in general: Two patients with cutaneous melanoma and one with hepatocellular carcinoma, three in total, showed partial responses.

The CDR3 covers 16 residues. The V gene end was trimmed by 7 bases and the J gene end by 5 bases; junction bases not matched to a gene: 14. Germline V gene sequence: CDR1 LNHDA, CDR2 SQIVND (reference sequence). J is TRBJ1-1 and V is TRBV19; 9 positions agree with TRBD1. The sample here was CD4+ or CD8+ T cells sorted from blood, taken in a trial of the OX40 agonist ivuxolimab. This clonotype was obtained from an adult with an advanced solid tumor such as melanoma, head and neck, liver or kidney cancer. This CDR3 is CASKASDRGDGTEAFF. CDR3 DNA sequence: TGTGCCAGTAAAGCGTCGGACAGGGGCGACGGGACTGAAGCTTTCTTT.